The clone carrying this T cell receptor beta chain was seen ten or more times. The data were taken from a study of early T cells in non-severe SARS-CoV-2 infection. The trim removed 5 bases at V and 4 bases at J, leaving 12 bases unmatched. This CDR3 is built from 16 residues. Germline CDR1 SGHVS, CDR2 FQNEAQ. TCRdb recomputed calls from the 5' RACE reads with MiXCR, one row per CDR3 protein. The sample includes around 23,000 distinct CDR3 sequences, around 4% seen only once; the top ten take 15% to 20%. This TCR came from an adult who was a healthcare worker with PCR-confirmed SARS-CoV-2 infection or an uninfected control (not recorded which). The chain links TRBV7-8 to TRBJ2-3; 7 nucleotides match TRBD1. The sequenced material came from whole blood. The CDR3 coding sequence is TGTGCCAGCAGCAAGGTCCCAGGGGGTCTTCCAGATACGCAGTATTTT. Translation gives CASSKVPGGLPDTQYF.